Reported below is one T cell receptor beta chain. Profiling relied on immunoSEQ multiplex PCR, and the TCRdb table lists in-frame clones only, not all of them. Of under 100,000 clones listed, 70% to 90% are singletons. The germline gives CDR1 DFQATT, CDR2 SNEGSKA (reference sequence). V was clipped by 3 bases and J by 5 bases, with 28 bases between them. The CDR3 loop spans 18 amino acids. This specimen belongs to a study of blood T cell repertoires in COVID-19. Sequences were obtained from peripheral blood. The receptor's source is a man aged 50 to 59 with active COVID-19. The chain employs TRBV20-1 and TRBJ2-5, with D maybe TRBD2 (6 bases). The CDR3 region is CSASEGGRIGGVLETQYF. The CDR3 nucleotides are TGCAGTGCTAGTGAGGGTGGTCGGATTGGCGGGGTGTTGGAGACCCAGTACTTC.